The 21 T cell receptor beta chains below were found in one sample sequenced in a study of blood T cell repertoires in COVID-19. TCRdb's copy holds only in-frame clones and misses some; the assay was immunoSEQ multiplex PCR. This sample has approximately 75,000 clones, with 80% to 90% found just once. Sequencing input: peripheral blood. These receptors originate from a man at least 80 years old with COVID-19, enrolled during active disease.

The genes are TRBV19 and TRBJ2-4; D remains ambiguous. CDR1 and CDR2 (germline): LNHDA, SQIVND (reference sequence). The CDR3 extends over 15 amino acids. Deletions cut 2 bases from V and 0 bases from J, with 8 bases between. DNA for the CDR3: TGTGCCAGTAGTATAACTGGTCTAGCCAAAAACATTCAGTACTTC. Amino acids: CASSITGLAKNIQYF.

The chain uses TRBV7-2 and TRBJ1-3; D is possibly TRBD1 (5 bases). The CDR3 runs 14 residues. From germline, CDR1 is SGHTA and CDR2 FQGNSA. V was shortened by 5 bases and J by 3 bases, with 11 bases between the two germline ends. In nucleotides, the CDR3 is TGTGCCAGCAGCCCCGACAGCAGTGGAAACACCATATATTTT. Protein sequence: CASSPDSSGNTIYF.

This sequence joins TRBV28 and TRBJ1-1, with 9 positions matching TRBD1. With 4 bases clipped from V and 5 bases from J, the junction kept 8 bases outside the gene matches. From germline, CDR1 is MDHEN and CDR2 SYDVKM. This CDR3 has 15 amino acids. CDR3 in DNA: TGTGCCAGCAGTTCTACAGGGGGCGGAGGGACTGAAGCTTTCTTT. Protein: CASSSTGGGGTEAFF.

This sequence joins TRBV3-1 (or the pseudogene TRBV3-2) and TRBJ1-1; tentative D call: TRBD1 (6 bases). Germline CDR1 reads LGHDT; CDR2 reads YNNKEL (reference sequence). Trimming stripped 1 base from V and 3 bases from J, with 18 bases between. The CDR3 length is 17 residues. This CDR3 reads CASSQGLVYEGDTEAFF. The CDR3 DNA follows: TGTGCCAGCAGCCAAGGGCTAGTCTATGAGGGGGACACTGAAGCTTTCTTT.

The rearrangement uses TRBV4-1 and TRBJ1-3; D may be TRBD1 (5 bases). The CDR3 has 18 amino acids. Trimming took 0 bases from V and 0 from J, leaving 15 bases between them. Germline V gene data show CDR1 as MGHRA and CDR2 as YSYEKL. The CDR3 region is CASSQDAVQVLSGNTIYF. For the CDR3, the DNA is TGCGCCAGCAGCCAAGACGCCGTACAGGTTCTCTCTGGAAACACCATATATTTT.

The rearrangement links TRBV7-9 to TRBJ2-3; 9 bases match TRBD2. The CDR3 runs to 14 residues. CDR1 SEHNR and CDR2 FQNEAQ come from the germline V gene (reference sequence). J was trimmed by 6 bases and V by 3 bases; bases with no gene match: 4. The CDR3 DNA reads as TGTGCCAGCAGCTTGGGGCTAGCGGGGGATACGCAGTATTTT. It is translated as CASSLGLAGDTQYF.

J is TRBJ1-1 and V is TRBV3-1 (or the pseudogene TRBV3-2), with 7 positions matching TRBD1. This CDR3 has 15 residues. Germline CDR1 reads LGHDT; CDR2 reads YNNKEL (reference sequence). Unmatched junction bases numbered 9, after V lost 5 bases and J lost 3 bases. CDR3 sequence reads: CASSFSGRGHTEAFF. The CDR3 region has the DNA TGTGCCAGCAGCTTCTCGGGAAGGGGGCACACTGAAGCTTTCTTT.

This chain joins TRBV2 and TRBJ2-7; TRBD1 matches 10 bases. J lost 5 bases, V lost 4 bases, and 8 bases had no gene match. Germline V gives CDR1 SNHLY, CDR2 FYNNEI. This CDR3 is built from 15 residues. This CDR3 is CASSGWDRGGHEQYF. In DNA form, the CDR3 reads TGTGCCAGCAGTGGCTGGGACAGGGGAGGCCACGAGCAGTACTTC.

This chain uses TRBV7-9 with TRBJ1-2; no reliable D call. This CDR3 comprises 12 residues. Looked up from germline, CDR1 is SEHNR and CDR2 is FQNEAQ (reference sequence). V was trimmed by 6 bases and J by 4 bases, leaving 9 bases between them. CDR3 DNA sequence: TGTGCCAGCAGGGAGGGATCCTATGGCTACACCTTC. The encoded protein is CASREGSYGYTF.

The rearrangement uses TRBV6-5 and TRBJ2-7; 9 nucleotides line up with TRBD2. Germline lookup yields CDR1 MNHEY and CDR2 SVGAGI. J lost 4 bases, V lost 7 bases, and 2 bases had no gene match. CDR3 size: 12 residues. CDR3 bases: TGTGCCAGCACGACTAGCGGTTACGAGCAGTACTTC. Translating it yields CASTTSGYEQYF.

This clone is a singleton in its sample. The chain has TRBV6-5 and TRBJ1-1, with 7 positions matching TRBD1. J lost 1 base, V lost 6 bases, and 2 bases had no gene match. Germline V CDR1 and CDR2: MNHEY, SVGAGI. The CDR3 sequence is 13 residues long. This CDR3 is CASSGTENTEAFF. The CDR3 region has the DNA TGTGCCAGCAGCGGGACAGAGAACACTGAAGCTTTCTTT.

The CDR3 loop reads CASSLRVLEQFF. DNA of the CDR3: TGTGCCAGCAGTCTCAGGGTTTTGGAACAGTTCTTC. The chain combines TRBV12-3 or TRBV12-4 with TRBJ2-1, with a tentative D call TRBD1 (5 bases). Trimming shortened V by 5 bases and J by 13 bases, and 15 bases separated the two germline ends. This CDR3 comprises 12 residues.

The rearrangement uses TRBV6-2 or TRBV6-3 and TRBJ2-5; 7 positions match TRBD1. The V segment lost 4 bases and the J segment 1 base; nucleotides outside the gene matches: 3. The CDR3 is made up of 14 amino acids. Per the germline V gene, CDR1 is MNHEY and CDR2 is SVGEGT. The CDR3 protein is CASSFGTVQETQYF. In nucleotides, the CDR3 is TGTGCCAGCAGTTTTGGGACAGTCCAAGAGACCCAGTACTTC.

The chain recombines TRBV7-8 with TRBJ1-1; D might be TRBD1 (6 bases). This CDR3 contains 15 residues. The V end was cut by 5 bases, the J end by 0 bases, with 13 bases between. CDR1 is SGHVS and CDR2 is FQNEAQ in the germline V gene. For the CDR3, the DNA is TGTGCCAGCAGCCTCCGGGACACCTTGAACACTGAAGCTTTCTTT. This encodes CASSLRDTLNTEAFF. Using reference TRBV7-8 and TRBJ1-1 for the parts outside the CDR3, the full variable domain is GAGVSQSPRYKVAKRGQDVALRCDPISGHVSLFWYQQALGQGPEFLTYFQNEAQLDKSGLPSDRFFAERPEGSVSTLKIQRTQQEDSAVYLCASSLRDTLNTEAFFGQGTRLTVV.

This clone was counted only a few times. V is TRBV19 and J is TRBJ1-2; 8 bases match TRBD1. Trimming at V came to 7 bases and at J to 3 bases, leaving 10 bases not matched to a gene. The CDR3 covers 15 residues. Per germline, CDR1 LNHDA and CDR2 SQIVND (reference sequence). The CDR3 region is CASTPTGGQDYGYTF. For the CDR3, the DNA is TGTGCCAGTACCCCTACAGGGGGTCAAGACTATGGCTACACCTTC.

This clone was seen just once. The chain joins TRBV5-6 to TRBJ1-1; 9 nucleotides line up with TRBD1. The CDR3 is made up of 16 amino acids. Trimming took 2 bases from V and 2 from J; bases not matched to a gene: 7. Germline lookup yields CDR1 SGHDT and CDR2 YYEEEE. CDR3: CASSFLMTGGNTEAFF. The DNA of the CDR3 is TGTGCCAGCAGCTTTCTTATGACAGGGGGTAACACTGAAGCTTTCTTT. Combining the CDR3 with reference TRBV5-6 and TRBJ1-1 gives the whole variable domain DAGVTQSPTHLIKTRGQQVTLRCSPKSGHDTVSWYQQALGQGPQFIFQYYEEEERQRGNFPDRFSGHQFPNYSSELNVNALLLGDSALYLCASSFLMTGGNTEAFFGQGTRLTVV.

The chain links TRBV5-4 to TRBJ2-5; possibly TRBD2 for D (5 bases). Looked up from germline, CDR1 is SGHNT and CDR2 is YYREEE (reference sequence). The CDR3 loop spans 15 amino acids. Trimming pared 0 bases from V and 5 bases from J, leaving 14 bases between. The CDR3 spells CASSLEGLAQETQYF. CDR3 DNA sequence: TGTGCCAGCAGCTTGGAAGGTCTAGCCCAGGAGACCCAGTACTTC.

The rearrangement joins TRBV5-4 to TRBJ2-7; 8 nucleotides agree with TRBD1. The CDR3 extends over 15 amino acids. CDR1 SGHNT and CDR2 YYREEE come from the germline V gene (reference sequence). V trimming: 4 bases; J trimming: 3 bases; junction bases outside the gene matches: 9. The CDR3 DNA sequence: TGTGCCAGCAGCAGGCCCGGACAGGGAAGCTACGAGCAGTACTTC. Translated, it gives CASSRPGQGSYEQYF.

The chain recombines TRBV6-6 with TRBJ2-5; TRBD2 aligns across 7 bases. This CDR3 contains 15 residues. CDR1 is MNHNY, CDR2 SVGAGI, per germline (reference sequence). V lost 2 bases and J lost 3; bases outside the gene matches: 6. CDR3 DNA: TGTGCCAGCAGTTACGTGTCTAGCGGCGAAGAGACCCAGTACTTC. Translation gives CASSYVSSGEETQYF.

The genes are TRBV5-1 and TRBJ1-1; 7 bases line up with TRBD1. The CDR3 is made up of 14 amino acids. The V gene's germline CDR1 is SGHRS and CDR2 YFSETQ. Germline trimming cut 2 bases from V and 7 bases from J; bases unmatched to any gene: 8. The CDR3 nucleotides are TGCGCCAGCAGCTTAGAGGGGGCGAGGAGTGAAGCTTTCTTT. Translated, it gives CASSLEGARSEAFF.

The rearrangement joins TRBV10-3 to TRBJ1-5; a possible D gene is TRBD1 (6 bases). The V and J ends lost 6 bases and 6 bases respectively, with 12 bases between them. The germline V gene has CDR1 ENHRY and CDR2 SYGVKD. The CDR3 length is 13 residues. The CDR3 loop is CAIRPGVGQPQHF. The CDR3 coding sequence is TGTGCCATCAGGCCAGGGGTGGGTCAGCCCCAGCATTTT.